Presented here are 20 T cell receptor beta chains from one specimen sequenced in a study of PD-L1 blockade in urothelial cancer. The data were produced by immunoSEQ multiplex PCR, yet TCRdb's version contains in-frame clones alone and is incomplete. The sample includes 50,000 or so clones, approximately 87% of them seen just once. The sample here was PBMCs, taken around atezolizumab (anti-PD-L1) treatment. The receptors derive from a man in his forties or fifties with urothelial cancer.

The chain carries TRBV28 and TRBJ2-1, with TRBD2 matching 13 bases. The V segment lost 6 bases and the J segment 13 bases; nucleotides outside the gene matches: 18. CDR1 is MDHEN, CDR2 SYDVKM, per germline. CDR3 length equals 17 residues. CDR3 loop: CASRPTGLAGPKRSQFF. CDR3 DNA: TGTGCCAGCAGACCCACGGGACTAGCGGGGCCGAAAAGGTCCCAGTTCTTC.

The chain links TRBV19 to TRBJ1-1; 7 bases agree with TRBD1. CDR3 length equals 15 residues. CDR1 is LNHDA, CDR2 SQIVND, per germline (reference sequence). J was trimmed by 2 bases and V by 5 bases; bases with no gene match: 8. The CDR3 sequence is CASSGYRGRNTEAFF. DNA of the CDR3: TGTGCCAGTAGTGGATACAGGGGCCGTAACACTGAAGCTTTCTTT.

J is TRBJ2-7 and V is TRBV9, with TRBD2 identical over 12 bases. CDR3 size: 16 residues. CDR1 and CDR2 from the germline V gene are SGDLS and YYNGEE. V lost 4 bases, J lost 1 base, and 6 bases stayed unmatched. CDR3 amino acids: CASSPLLAGGSYEQYF. CDR3 coding DNA: TGTGCCAGCAGCCCCCTCCTAGCGGGAGGGTCCTACGAGCAGTACTTC.

V usage is TRBV2 and J usage is TRBJ2-3; a possible D gene is TRBD2 (5 bases). The V gene's germline CDR1 is SNHLY and CDR2 FYNNEI. The CDR3 is 15 amino acids. V dropped 0 bases and J dropped 3 bases, with 10 bases sitting between them. The CDR3 sequence is CASSEAGIRTDTQYF. CDR3 nucleotide sequence: TGTGCCAGCAGTGAAGCCGGGATCAGAACAGATACGCAGTATTTT.

This rearrangement joins TRBV5-5 to TRBJ1-1; perhaps TRBD1 as D (5 bases). Germline CDR1 is SGHKS and CDR2 is YYEKEE (reference sequence). The germline V and J ends were trimmed by 2 bases and 2 bases, with 7 bases remaining between them. The CDR3 spans 13 residues. CDR3 region: CASSFGGNTEAFF. For the CDR3, the DNA is TGTGCCAGCAGCTTCGGGGGAAACACTGAAGCTTTCTTT.

The J gene is TRBJ2-3, the V gene TRBV5-1, with D perhaps matching TRBD2 (5 bases). The germline V and J ends were trimmed by 1 base and 4 bases, with 7 bases remaining between them. The CDR3 spans 13 residues. Germline V gives CDR1 SGHRS, CDR2 YFSETQ. The chain's CDR3 is CASSLRRSDTQYF. CDR3 bases: TGCGCCAGCAGCTTGCGGAGGTCAGATACGCAGTATTTT.

The chain recombines TRBV28 with TRBJ1-5, with 7 bases identical to TRBD1. Per the germline V gene, CDR1 is MDHEN and CDR2 is SYDVKM. The CDR3 runs 15 residues. Germline trimming cut 3 bases from V and 4 bases from J; bases unmatched to any gene: 6. The CDR3: CASSFMRGQNQPQHF. The CDR3 DNA is TGTGCCAGCAGTTTCATGAGGGGGCAAAATCAGCCCCAGCATTTT.

The genes are TRBV7-2 and TRBJ2-7; D not resolved. The CDR3 consists of 15 residues. Germline CDR1 and CDR2: SGHTA and FQGNSA. The V and J ends lost 1 base and 3 bases respectively, with 13 bases between them. The CDR3 loop is CASSLVPGTVYEQYF. The CDR3, as DNA: TGTGCCAGCAGCTTAGTGCCAGGTACGGTCTACGAGCAGTACTTC.

This CDR3 is CASSESGEVTGYTF. The CDR3 nucleotides read TGTGCCAGCAGTGAATCAGGGGAAGTGACTGGCTACACCTTC. The chain is built from TRBV25-1 and TRBJ1-2, with D tentatively TRBD1 (6 bases). The V gene's germline CDR1 is MGHDK and CDR2 SYGVNS. The germline V and J ends were trimmed by 1 base and 7 bases, with 13 bases remaining between them. The CDR3 is 14 residues long.

This chain connects TRBV5-4 to TRBJ2-7; D is undetermined. CDR1 SGHNT and CDR2 YYREEE come from the germline V gene (reference sequence). The CDR3 length is 13 residues. V dropped 6 bases and J dropped 2 bases, with 12 bases sitting between them. In DNA form, the CDR3 reads TGTGCCAGCAACCCCCCAAACACCTACGAGCAGTACTTC. Encoded protein: CASNPPNTYEQYF.

The chain employs TRBV9 and TRBJ2-2, with 8 bases aligning to TRBD2. Trimming at V came to 7 bases and at J to 4 bases, leaving 3 bases not matched to a gene. This CDR3 is 13 amino acids long. The germline V gene encodes CDR1 SGDLS and CDR2 YYNGEE. The CDR3 DNA reads TGTGCCAGCCAACGGGAGGGCACCGGGGAGCTGTTTTTT. Translation: CASQREGTGELFF.

The chain joins TRBV5-1 to TRBJ2-7; 7 positions agree with TRBD2. The V segment lost 0 bases and the J segment 6 bases; nucleotides outside the gene matches: 12. In germline, CDR1 is SGHRS, CDR2 YFSETQ. This CDR3 comprises 16 residues. In DNA, the CDR3 is TGCGCCAGCAGCTTGGCGAGCGGGACGGATTCCCGCGAGCAGTACTTC. Translation: CASSLASGTDSREQYF.

This clone was seen a handful of times. The rearrangement links TRBV18 to TRBJ1-4, with no clear D. Trimming removed 3 bases from V and 9 bases from J, with 14 bases in between. Germline V gives CDR1 KGHSH, CDR2 LQKENI. This CDR3 is 14 amino acids long. Here the CDR3 DNA reads TGTGCCAGCTCACCCACCGTCCTCCAGAAAAAACTGTTTTTT. This sequence encodes CASSPTVLQKKLFF.

CDR3 region: CASSSGGQRGSQAFF. DNA of the CDR3: TGTGCCAGTAGTTCTGGTGGGCAAAGGGGCTCTCAAGCTTTCTTT. The rearrangement joins TRBV19 to TRBJ1-1, with a tentative D call TRBD1 (5 bases). The CDR3 covers 15 residues. Germline V gene lookup returns CDR1 LNHDA and CDR2 SQIVND (reference sequence). V was shortened by 5 bases and J by 9 bases, with 22 bases between the two germline ends.

This clone came up a few times. The chain uses TRBV29-1 and TRBJ1-3; D may be TRBD1 (5 bases). The CDR3 is 13 residues long. Trimming took off 7 bases at V and 2 bases at J, with 12 bases between the two ends. Germline V lookup: CDR1 SQVTM, CDR2 ANQGSEA. CDR3 amino acids: CSAADRTGNTIYF. For the CDR3, the DNA is TGCAGCGCCGCCGACAGAACTGGAAACACCATATATTTT.

This rearrangement joins TRBV7-3 to TRBJ2-3; D gene uncertain. Trimming shortened V by 1 base and J by 1 base, and 9 bases separated the two germline ends. The germline CDR1 and CDR2 sequences are SGHTA and FQGTGA. The CDR3 covers 15 residues. Written as DNA, the CDR3 is TGTGCCAGCAGCTTAAGTCTCAGTCGCACAGATACGCAGTATTTT. Its protein product is CASSLSLSRTDTQYF. Together with reference TRBV7-3 and TRBJ2-3, the CDR3 gives the full variable domain: GAGVSQTPSNKVTEKGKYVELRCDPISGHTALYWYRQSLGQGPEFLIYFQGTGAADDSGLPNDRFFAVRPEGSVSTLKIQRTERGDSAVYLCASSLSLSRTDTQYFGPGTRLTVL.

The chain has TRBV5-8 and TRBJ2-7, with a tentative D call TRBD1 (6 bases). The CDR3 loop spans 15 amino acids. The germline gives CDR1 SGHTS, CDR2 YDEGEE. Trimming took off 1 base at V and 2 bases at J, with 13 bases between the two ends. CDR3: CASSLYQTGAYEQYF. CDR3 coding DNA: TGTGCCAGCAGCTTGTATCAGACAGGAGCCTACGAGCAGTACTTC.

The chain links TRBV4-1 to TRBJ1-1, with 7 bases lining up with TRBD1. From germline, CDR1 is MGHRA and CDR2 YSYEKL. The CDR3 runs to 15 residues. The trim removed 4 bases at V and 4 bases at J, leaving 9 bases unmatched. The CDR3 nucleotides are TGCGCCAGCAGCCCCCCCGACAGGGCGGGCACTGAAGCTTTCTTT. The encoded protein is CASSPPDRAGTEAFF.

The V and J genes are TRBV18 and TRBJ1-1; TRBD1 matches at 8 bases. Germline trimming cut 3 bases from V and 7 bases from J; bases unmatched to any gene: 10. The CDR3 covers 15 residues. Per the germline V gene, CDR1 is KGHSH and CDR2 is LQKENI. The CDR3 sequence: CASSPRSDRGIEAFF. The CDR3 DNA reads as TGTGCCAGCTCACCGCGATCTGACAGGGGTATTGAAGCTTTCTTT. The whole variable domain, remainder taken from reference TRBV18 and TRBJ1-1, is NAGVMQNPRHLVRRRGQEARLRCSPMKGHSHVYWYRQLPEEGLKFMVYLQKENIIDESGMPKERFSAEFPKEGPSILRIQQVVRGDSAAYFCASSPRSDRGIEAFFGQGTRLTVV.

The chain joins TRBV28 to TRBJ2-2; D is ambiguous. There are 12 residues in the CDR3. CDR1 is MDHEN and CDR2 is SYDVKM in the germline V gene. Trimming cost V 2 bases and J 4 bases, with 2 bases left between them. The CDR3, as DNA: TGTGCCAGCAGTTTACGCACCGGGGAGCTGTTTTTT. Its protein is CASSLRTGELFF.